The table lists the clone carrying this TCR beta chain with a count of one. Only in-frame clones appear in the TCRdb table, and some are missing; sequencing was by immunoSEQ multiplex PCR. The sample lists over 10,000 clones, about 91% occurring once. The data were taken from a study of T cell changes during pregnancy in multiple sclerosis. Germline values: CDR1 SEHNR, CDR2 FQNEAQ (reference sequence). V shed 3 bases and J shed 5 bases, with 16 bases lying between them. The CDR3 spans 15 residues. This specimen consisted of CD8+ T cells from peripheral blood mononuclear cells, obtained in the second trimester of pregnancy. This chain joins TRBV7-9 and TRBJ1-1; D perhaps matches TRBD1 (6 bases). This TCR was recovered from a female donor in good health, enrolled as a control in a pregnancy study. CDR3 region: CASSFSGRGGTEAFF. The DNA for the CDR3 is TGTGCCAGCAGCTTCTCCGGCAGGGGCGGAACTGAAGCTTTCTTT.